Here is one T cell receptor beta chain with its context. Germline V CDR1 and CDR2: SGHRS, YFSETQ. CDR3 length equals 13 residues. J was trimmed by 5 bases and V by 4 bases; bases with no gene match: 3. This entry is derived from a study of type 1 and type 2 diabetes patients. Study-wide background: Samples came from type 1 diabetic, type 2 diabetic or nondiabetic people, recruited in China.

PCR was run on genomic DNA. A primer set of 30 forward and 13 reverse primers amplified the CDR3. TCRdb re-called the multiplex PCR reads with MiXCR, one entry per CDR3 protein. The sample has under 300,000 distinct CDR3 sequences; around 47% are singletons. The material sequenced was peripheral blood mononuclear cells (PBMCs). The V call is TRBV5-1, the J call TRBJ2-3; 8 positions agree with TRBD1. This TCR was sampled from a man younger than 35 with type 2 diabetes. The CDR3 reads CASSTGQVDTQYF. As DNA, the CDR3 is TGCGCCAGCAGCACGGGACAGGTAGATACGCAGTATTTT.